The T cell receptor beta chain described here comes from a study of blood T cell repertoires in COVID-19. The V gene end was trimmed by 6 bases and the J gene end by 6 bases; junction bases not matched to a gene: 6. Germline V CDR1 and CDR2: SGHTA, FQGNSA. The CDR3 runs 15 residues. Per the study methods: Reference gene primer amplification yielded estimated nucleated cell counts. This table comes from immunoSEQ multiplex PCR, and its TCRdb copy is limited to in-frame clones, with some not included. D and trimming were read from the DNA, whereas the V and J calls and clone size are those reported in that table. The sample includes 120,000 to 150,000 clones, 84% of them seen just once. Participant age was roughly 18 to 90 years, and participants resided in approximately 25 US areas.

The TCR was taken from a man aged 40-55 years with acute COVID-19. The sample taken for sequencing was PBMCs or T cells enriched from blood (not recorded which). The chain uses TRBV7-2 and TRBJ2-2, with 11 positions matching TRBD2. This CDR3 reads CASRPTSGASGELFF. Written as DNA, the CDR3 is TGTGCCAGCAGACCGACTAGCGGGGCCTCCGGGGAGCTGTTTTTT.